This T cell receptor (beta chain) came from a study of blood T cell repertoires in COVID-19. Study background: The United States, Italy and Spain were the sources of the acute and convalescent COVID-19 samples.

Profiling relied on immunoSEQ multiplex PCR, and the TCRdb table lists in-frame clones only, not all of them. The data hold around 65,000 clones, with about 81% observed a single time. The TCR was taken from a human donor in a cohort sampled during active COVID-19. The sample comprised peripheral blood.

CDR3: CASLRLERNPGELFF. The CDR3 nucleotides are TGTGCCAGTCTGAGACTAGAGAGAAACCCCGGGGAGCTGTTTTTT. V gene TRBV6-5 combines with J gene TRBJ2-2, with D possibly being TRBD2 (6 bases). This CDR3 comprises 15 residues. V shed 9 bases and J shed 6 bases, with 20 bases lying between them. Germline CDR1 MNHEY, CDR2 SVGAGI.